This section outlines one T cell receptor beta chain sequence together with its context. In the original analysis: Nucleated cell number was recorded as an estimate derived from reference gene primer amplification. TCRdb keeps only in-frame clones here, not all; method: immunoSEQ multiplex PCR. V, J and clone size are those of that table, while D and trimming were read from the DNA. The table includes about 270,000 clones, 70% to 90% detected once. This sample is part of a study of blood T cell repertoires in COVID-19. On the study more broadly: Acute and convalescent COVID-19 samples came from the United States, Italy and Spain.

The V gene's germline CDR1 is LGHDT and CDR2 YNNKEL (reference sequence). The CDR3 has 17 residues. V was pared by 1 base and J by 0 bases, with 15 bases between. The rearrangement links TRBV3-1 (or the pseudogene TRBV3-2) to TRBJ1-2, with D uncertain. This clonotype was obtained from a woman in her 70s with acute or convalescent COVID-19. Sequencing input: peripheral blood. The DNA for the CDR3 is TGTGCCAGCAGCCAAGGAATGGCACAGCAAGCTAACTATGGCTACACCTTC. The encoded protein is CASSQGMAQQANYGYTF.